The 15 T cell receptor beta chains below come from one sample, sequenced in a study of blood T cell repertoires in COVID-19. Only in-frame clones appear in the TCRdb table, and some are missing; sequencing was by immunoSEQ multiplex PCR. The sample has approximately 67,000 clones, around 93% seen once; the top ten hold about 5%. Sequencing input: peripheral blood. These receptors came from a woman aged 60 to 75 with active COVID-19.

V and J are TRBV28 and TRBJ1-1; no definite D call. CDR1 is MDHEN, CDR2 SYDVKM, per germline. Between the trimmed V and J ends, which lost 7 bases and 0 bases, there was a span of 12 bases. The CDR3 has 14 residues. DNA of the CDR3: TGTGCCAGCATCACGGGATCCCTGAACACTGAAGCTTTCTTT. It codes for CASITGSLNTEAFF.

This chain uses TRBV4-1 with TRBJ1-5, with 8 bases matching TRBD1. In germline, CDR1 is MGHRA, CDR2 YSYEKL. There are 17 residues in the CDR3. With V trimmed by 1 base and J by 2 bases, 7 bases remained unmatched. CDR3 DNA: TGCGCCAGCAGCCAAGGACAGGGGCCCTCCGGCAATCAGCCCCAGCATTTT. The encoded protein is CASSQGQGPSGNQPQHF.

The rearrangement uses TRBV19 and TRBJ2-2; 7 positions match TRBD2. The CDR3 extends over 15 amino acids. Trimming removed 7 bases from V and 4 bases from J; junction bases left unmatched: 9. Germline lookup yields CDR1 LNHDA and CDR2 SQIVND (reference sequence). The CDR3 spells CASTPGRFFTGELFF. CDR3 DNA: TGTGCCAGTACCCCCGGGAGGTTTTTCACCGGGGAGCTGTTTTTT.

A single count supports this clone. The rearrangement links TRBV2 to TRBJ2-3; D perhaps matches TRBD2 (6 bases). Germline CDR1 SNHLY, CDR2 FYNNEI. V lost 4 bases and J 3 bases, leaving 14 bases between the germline ends. The CDR3 runs 15 residues. CDR3 nucleotides: TGTGCCAGCAGTGTCGGGGGAGGACGAACAGATACGCAGTATTTT. This encodes CASSVGGGRTDTQYF.

Written as DNA, the CDR3 is TGTGCCAGCAGCTACGATAGCAGCTCCTACAATGAGCAGTTCTTC. Its protein is CASSYDSSSYNEQFF. The chain couples TRBV7-9 to TRBJ2-1; no clear D gene. The V and J ends lost 4 bases and 0 bases respectively, with 10 bases between them. The CDR3 is 15 residues long. Germline loops: CDR1 SEHNR, CDR2 FQNEAQ (reference sequence).

The V gene is TRBV6-2 or TRBV6-3, the J gene TRBJ1-2; the D gene is possibly TRBD1 (6 bases). The CDR3 is made up of 12 amino acids. From germline, CDR1 is MNHEY and CDR2 SVGEGT. V lost 5 bases to trimming and J lost 5 bases, with 9 bases between them. CDR3 loop: CASSAGQYGYTF. CDR3 nucleotides: TGTGCCAGCAGTGCCGGACAGTATGGCTACACCTTC.

The gene calls are TRBV5-1 and TRBJ1-1; 7 bases map to TRBD1. The V gene's germline CDR1 is SGHRS and CDR2 YFSETQ. The CDR3 is 16 amino acids. J gave up 2 bases and V 4 bases, and 11 bases lay outside the gene matches. The CDR3 loop reads CASSQDVTGTNTEAFF. CDR3 nucleotide sequence: TGCGCCAGCAGCCAGGACGTGACAGGGACCAACACTGAAGCTTTCTTT. The full variable domain, rest sourced from reference TRBV5-1 and TRBJ1-1, is KAGVTQTPRYLIKTRGQQVTLSCSPISGHRSVSWYQQTPGQGLQFLFEYFSETQRNKGNFPGRFSGRQFSNSRSEMNVSTLELGDSALYLCASSQDVTGTNTEAFFGQGTRLTVV.

This chain connects TRBV28 to TRBJ1-1; D remains ambiguous. The CDR3 runs 12 residues. Germline V gene sequence: CDR1 MDHEN, CDR2 SYDVKM. The V end lost 2 bases, the J end lost 6 bases, and 7 bases lay between the germline ends. The CDR3 DNA sequence: TGTGCCAGCAGTTTAATAGTCCCTGAAGCTTTCTTT. It yields the protein CASSLIVPEAFF.

This sequence joins TRBV7-8 and TRBJ1-1; 9 nucleotides align to TRBD1. The germline V gene has CDR1 SGHVS and CDR2 FQNEAQ. This CDR3 has 15 residues. V lost 1 base and J lost 9; bases outside the gene matches: 9. The CDR3 protein is CASSLGGTGRFKAFF. The CDR3 DNA reads as TGTGCCAGCAGCTTAGGGGGGACAGGGAGATTTAAAGCTTTCTTT.

The rearrangement uses TRBV28 and TRBJ1-1; no definite D call. Trimming took off 7 bases at V and 0 bases at J, with 9 bases between the two ends. This CDR3 spans 13 amino acids. In germline, CDR1 is MDHEN, CDR2 SYDVKM. DNA of the CDR3: TGTGCCAGCAACCCGGGTATGAACACTGAAGCTTTCTTT. This gives the protein CASNPGMNTEAFF.

The DNA for the CDR3 is TGCAGTGCTAGTGGGACAGGGGGTGAGCAGTACTTC. This sequence encodes CSASGTGGEQYF. The chain combines TRBV20-1 with TRBJ2-7, with 11 bases aligning to TRBD1. Per germline, CDR1 DFQATT and CDR2 SNEGSKA (reference sequence). V trimming: 3 bases; J trimming: 7 bases; junction bases outside the gene matches: 2. This CDR3 has 12 residues.

This rearrangement joins TRBV30 to TRBJ2-7; TRBD1 matches 8 bases. The CDR3 is made up of 13 amino acids. The V segment lost 1 base and the J segment 3 bases; nucleotides outside the gene matches: 2. CDR1 GTSNPN and CDR2 SVGIG come from the germline V gene (reference sequence). The CDR3 protein is CAWSGDRGYEQYF. The CDR3 bases are TGTGCCTGGAGTGGAGACAGGGGCTACGAGCAGTACTTC.

This chain uses TRBV5-1 with TRBJ2-5; a possible D gene is TRBD1 (7 bases). The CDR3 consists of 18 residues. The germline gives CDR1 SGHRS, CDR2 YFSETQ. V shed 2 bases and J shed 2 bases, with 22 bases lying between them. CDR3 loop: CASSFRTGPQGGQETQYF. The CDR3 region has the DNA TGCGCCAGCAGCTTTCGTACGGGACCTCAGGGGGGACAAGAGACCCAGTACTTC.

CDR3 in amino acids: CASSQEMEGLGDRGYRQPQHF. CDR3 bases: TGCGCCAGCAGCCAAGAAATGGAGGGGCTAGGGGACAGGGGGTACCGGCAGCCCCAGCATTTT. This chain connects TRBV4-1 to TRBJ1-5; TRBD1 matches at 11 bases. CDR3 length equals 21 residues. V was pared by 0 bases and J by 7 bases, with 20 bases of the junction left unmatched. The germline V gene has CDR1 MGHRA and CDR2 YSYEKL.

The V and J genes are TRBV10-3 and TRBJ2-7, with TRBD1 matching over 10 bases. There are 16 residues in the CDR3. With V trimmed by 4 bases and J by 4 bases, 10 bases remained unmatched. Per the germline V gene, CDR1 is ENHRY and CDR2 is SYGVKD. CDR3 DNA: TGTGCCATCAGTGCTTCCGACAGGGGGCGAACTTACGAGCAGTACTTC. This gives the protein CAISASDRGRTYEQYF.